The entry below describes one T cell receptor (beta chain). The antigen remains undetermined. The record originates from a study of T cells after posttransplantation cyclophosphamide. Notes on the study in general: Donor-recipient repertoire similarity was low at 1-2 months, rising over year one. TRB clonality was highly associated with recipient CMV seropositivity and reactivation.

The related graft donor's blood sample was taken on the day of bone marrow donation. Libraries were prepared by immunoSEQ multiplex PCR; TCRdb keeps only in-frame clonotypes and omits some of them. The sample consists of about 18,000 clones, roughly 80% of them appearing once. Germline CDR1 and CDR2: SGHDN and FVKESK. The CDR3 totals 15 residues. Germline trimming cut 5 bases from V and 1 base from J; bases unmatched to any gene: 6. The chain has TRBV14 and TRBJ2-5, with TRBD2 matching over 8 bases. This sequence originates from a man aged 25 to 40 in good health and a related stem cell transplant donor. The specimen was memory CD4+ T cells sorted from blood. The CDR3 DNA sequence: TGTGCCAGCAGCTCCTCCGCGGGGGGCCAAGAGACCCAGTACTTC. Its translation is CASSSSAGGQETQYF.